The 13 T cell receptor beta chains below all came from one sample that was sequenced in a study of T cell clonality in common variable immunodeficiency. The repertoire was sequenced with immunoSEQ multiplex PCR; TCRdb's copy has only in-frame clones and lacks some. The sample has about 81,000 clones, none seen only once; the top ten hold around 0.82%. Material: peripheral blood mononuclear cells. These receptors all stem from a person aged 18-70 years in good health.

This clone has at least ten counts. The read comes to an end 3 residues before the CDR3 does, leaving the germline J gene to fill in the end. The chain combines TRBV7-2 with TRBJ2-3; 11 bases fit TRBD2. Germline loops: CDR1 SGHTA, CDR2 FQGNSA. The CDR3 covers 15 residues. The V gene end was trimmed by 5 bases and the J gene end by 2 bases; junction bases not matched to a gene: 3. CDR3 bases read: TGTGCCAGCAGCGTGGGACTAGCGGTCACAGATACG. Amino acids: CASSVGLAVTDT. The complete CDR3 protein is CASSVGLAVTDTQYF. Using reference TRBV7-2 and TRBJ2-3 for the parts outside the CDR3, the full variable domain is GAGVSQSPSNKVTEKGKDVELRCDPISGHTALYWYRQSLGQGLEFLIYFQGNSAPDKSGLPSDRFSAERTGGSVSTLTIQRTQQEDSAVYLCASSVGLAVTDTQYFGPGTRLTVL.

This clone was counted at least ten times. The read stops 3 residues short of the end of the CDR3; the missing end is completed from the germline J gene. V is TRBV18 and J is TRBJ2-2; TRBD2 agrees at 15 bases. Trimming at V came to 3 bases and at J to 1 base, leaving 9 bases not matched to a gene. Germline CDR1 and CDR2: KGHSH and LQKENI. This CDR3 comprises 20 residues. Incomplete CDR3 DNA: TGTGCCAGCTCACCCGACGTGGGACTAGCGGGAGGCGTGAACACCGGGGAG. The encoded protein is CASSPDVGLAGGVNTGE. The CDR3 reads in full as CASSPDVGLAGGVNTGELFF.

This clone turned up a few times. The read is 3 residues too short to cover the CDR3 end, so that end is filled in from the germline J gene. The chain combines TRBV19 with TRBJ1-5, with D possibly TRBD1 on 6 matching bases. Trimming pared 3 bases from V and 4 bases from J, leaving 13 bases between. Germline loops: CDR1 LNHDA, CDR2 SQIVND (reference sequence). This CDR3 contains 15 residues. This chain's CDR3 is CASSIRTALNQPQHF. The CDR3 bases that were read are TGTGCCAGTAGTATTCGGACAGCCCTTAATCAGCCC.

This clone has ten or more counts. From the germline J gene comes the end of the CDR3, since the read stops 3 residues before it. The chain has TRBV20-1 and TRBJ2-1; 9 nucleotides line up with TRBD2. The V gene end was trimmed by 5 bases and the J gene end by 5 bases; junction bases not matched to a gene: 10. Germline CDR1 reads DFQATT; CDR2 reads SNEGSKA (reference sequence). The CDR3 is made up of 15 amino acids. CDR3 region: CSALTPGLAHNEQFF. The DNA read from the CDR3 is TGCAGTGCTCTTACCCCGGGACTAGCTCACAATGAG.

This clone has a count of ten or more. The read comes to an end 3 residues before the CDR3 does, leaving the germline J gene to fill in the end. This rearrangement joins TRBV12-3 or TRBV12-4 to TRBJ2-3; 8 bases map to TRBD2. The CDR3 is 14 amino acids. V lost 6 bases, J lost 3 bases, and 5 bases stayed unmatched. The sequenced CDR3 bases are TGTGCCAGCAGCCTGGCGGGGGGTACAGATACG. This translates into CASSLAGGTDT. The CDR3 as a whole reads CASSLAGGTDTQYF.

This clone came up many times. The read ends 3 residues early relative to the CDR3; the germline J gene fills the gap. The chain carries TRBV6-2 or TRBV6-3 and TRBJ1-4; possibly TRBD1 for D (6 bases). The V end was cut by 2 bases, the J end by 8 bases, with 12 bases between. Germline V gives CDR1 MNHEY, CDR2 SVGEGT. The CDR3 length is 14 residues. The chain's CDR3 is CASSYLQGTEKLFF. The CDR3 bases that were read are TGTGCCAGCAGTTACCTCCAGGGGACCGAAAAA.

This clone came up many times. Read data end 3 residues before the CDR3 end; the end is taken from the germline J gene. The genes are TRBV29-1 and TRBJ1-1; tentative D call: TRBD1 (6 bases). CDR3 length equals 14 residues. The ends were cut back, 6 bases at V and 1 base at J, with 15 bases in the middle. Per the germline V gene, CDR1 is SQVTM and CDR2 is ANQGSEA. CDR3 residues: CSVERQAANTEAFF. The CDR3 DNA, read in part, is TGCAGCGTGGAAAGACAGGCGGCGAACACTGAA.

This clone was counted ten times or more. The read is 3 residues too short to cover the CDR3 end, so that end is filled in from the germline J gene. The chain combines TRBV10-3 with TRBJ2-7; 7 bases agree with TRBD1. The junction had 5 bases not matched to a gene; V was cut back by 5 bases and J by 1 base. The CDR3 has 14 residues. Germline CDR1 ENHRY, CDR2 SYGVKD. The CDR3 bases that were read are TGTGCCATCAGTCCGACAGGGACGTCCTACGAG. Its protein product is CAISPTGTSYE. The complete CDR3 sequence is CAISPTGTSYEQYF.

The sample holds many counts of this clone. The DNA ends 3 residues before the CDR3 does, and the rest of the CDR3 is filled in from the germline J gene. The chain employs TRBV28 and TRBJ2-3, with 14 nucleotides matching TRBD2. The V and J ends lost 5 bases and 4 bases, in that order; junction bases with no gene match: 5. Germline V lookup: CDR1 MDHEN, CDR2 SYDVKM. The length of the CDR3 is 16 residues. CDR3 bases read: TGTGCCAGCAGTCTCGGGACTAGCGGGAGAGCAGATACG. This encodes CASSLGTSGRADT. The entire CDR3 reads CASSLGTSGRADTQYF.

The sample holds many counts of this clone. The read stops 3 residues short of the end of the CDR3; the missing end is completed from the germline J gene. The gene calls are TRBV2 and TRBJ2-7; D gene uncertain. This CDR3 is 14 amino acids long. Germline V CDR1 and CDR2: SNHLY, FYNNEI. V shed 2 bases and J shed 2 bases, with 10 bases lying between them. CDR3 DNA (partial): TGTGCCAGCAGTGAATTCTCCTCCCCCTACGAG. Its translation is CASSEFSSPYE. The whole CDR3 region reads CASSEFSSPYEQYF. Variable domain in full (rest from reference TRBV2 and TRBJ2-7): EPEVTQTPSHQVTQMGQEVILRCVPISNHLYFYWYRQILGQKVEFLVSFYNNEISEKSEIFDDQFSVERPDGSNFTLKIRSTKLEDSAMYFCASSEFSSPYEQYFGPGTRLTVT.

This clone was seen repeatedly, ten times or more. The read stops 3 residues short of the end of the CDR3; the missing end is completed from the germline J gene. The chain uses TRBV20-1 and TRBJ2-5; 10 nucleotides align to TRBD2. Germline V gives CDR1 DFQATT, CDR2 SNEGSKA (reference sequence). This CDR3 region has 17 residues. V lost 0 bases and J lost 0; bases outside the gene matches: 7. Incomplete CDR3 DNA: TGCAGTGCTAGAGATTATCTAGCGGGAGCTAACCAAGAGACC. Translated, it gives CSARDYLAGANQET. The complete CDR3 reads CSARDYLAGANQETQYF.

This clone was observed many times. The read finishes 3 residues shy of the CDR3 end, and the germline J gene is used to complete it. The rearrangement links TRBV20-1 to TRBJ2-7; D is tentatively TRBD1 or TRBD2 (5 bases each). Germline V gene sequence: CDR1 DFQATT, CDR2 SNEGSKA (reference sequence). The CDR3 consists of 14 residues. V was cut by 0 bases and J by 2 bases, with 11 bases left in between. CDR3 loop: CSARDPEGTYEQYF. The CDR3 bases that were read are TGCAGTGCTAGAGACCCTGAGGGGACCTACGAG.

There are many counts of this clone. The read comes to an end 3 residues before the CDR3 does, leaving the germline J gene to fill in the end. V is TRBV6-2 or TRBV6-3 and J is TRBJ1-6; tentative D call: TRBD1 (5 bases). The CDR3 is 17 residues long. V was shortened by 4 bases and J by 5 bases, with 18 bases between the two germline ends. Germline loops: CDR1 MNHEY, CDR2 SVGEGT. The chain's CDR3 is CASSSPPTVSNNSPLHF. Incomplete CDR3 DNA: TGTGCCAGCAGTTCGCCGCCGACAGTTTCGAATAATTCACCC.